The 31 T cell receptor beta chains below were found in one sample sequenced in a study of T cell responses to AZD1222 COVID-19 vaccine. Generated by immunoSEQ multiplex PCR, the TCRdb table keeps only in-frame clones and is missing some. The sample lists 150,000 to 200,000 clones, about 90% seen once, with approximately 6.2% in the top ten. The material sequenced was peripheral blood, taken 28 days after the second AZD1222 dose. These receptors were collected from an adult who received the AZD1222 COVID-19 vaccine.

The V gene is TRBV9, the J gene TRBJ2-1; tentative D call: TRBD2 (6 bases). Germline CDR1 SGDLS, CDR2 YYNGEE. V lost 0 bases and J lost 6, with 16 bases in between. The CDR3 sequence is 16 residues long. DNA for the CDR3: TGTGCCAGCAGCGTAGCGGAGGGTGGGGCACCCAATGAGCAGTTCTTC. It codes for CASSVAEGGAPNEQFF.

The rearrangement joins TRBV11-3 to TRBJ2-1, with 9 positions matching TRBD2. The germline gives CDR1 SGHNT, CDR2 YENEEA. V lost 4 bases, J lost 4 bases, and 8 bases stayed unmatched. The CDR3 loop spans 16 amino acids. This chain's CDR3 is CASSSIGGGVYNEQFF. The CDR3 nucleotides read TGTGCCAGCAGCTCTATTGGCGGGGGGGTATACAATGAGCAGTTCTTC.

The chain employs TRBV28 and TRBJ1-2; no clear D. Germline assignment: CDR1 MDHEN and CDR2 SYDVKM. This CDR3 contains 17 residues. V was clipped by 5 bases and J by 4 bases, with 23 bases between them. CDR3 protein: CASSPSPDGGLGYGYTF. The CDR3 nucleotides are TGTGCCAGCAGTCCTTCCCCGGACGGAGGGTTGGGCTATGGCTACACCTTC.

The chain joins TRBV2 to TRBJ2-5; D is perhaps TRBD2 (6 bases). This CDR3 has 13 residues. V was shortened by 6 bases and J by 3 bases, with 11 bases between the two germline ends. The germline V gene encodes CDR1 SNHLY and CDR2 FYNNEI. The CDR3 loop reads CASSPVAEETQYF. The CDR3 coding sequence is TGTGCCAGCAGCCCTGTAGCGGAAGAGACCCAGTACTTC.

This clone appeared a few times. V and J are TRBV18 and TRBJ1-2; a weak D match, TRBD1 (5 bases). The CDR3 loop spans 12 amino acids. The germline CDR1 and CDR2 sequences are KGHSH and LQKENI. Trimming cost V 0 bases and J 8 bases, with 7 bases left between them. This CDR3 is CASSPPGGGYTF. The CDR3 nucleotides read TGTGCCAGCTCACCACCGGGGGGAGGCTACACCTTC.

The chain joins TRBV27 to TRBJ2-1, with TRBD2 matching over 10 bases. Germline CDR1 reads MNHEY; CDR2 reads SMNVEV (reference sequence). CDR3 size: 17 residues. J was trimmed by 5 bases and V by 6 bases; bases with no gene match: 13. The CDR3 sequence: CASRTSGWPVVNNEQFF. The DNA for the CDR3 is TGTGCCAGCAGGACTAGCGGGTGGCCAGTAGTTAACAATGAGCAGTTCTTC.

The chain employs TRBV5-1 and TRBJ2-7; TRBD1 matches 9 bases. Looked up from germline, CDR1 is SGHRS and CDR2 is YFSETQ. V gave up 4 bases and J gave up 1 base; unmatched junction bases: 3. The CDR3 is 14 amino acids. The CDR3 here is CASSPDRGSYEQYF. The CDR3 region has the DNA TGCGCCAGCAGCCCGGACAGGGGATCCTACGAGCAGTACTTC. The variable domain in full, with the rest retrieved from reference TRBV5-1 and TRBJ2-7, is KAGVTQTPRYLIKTRGQQVTLSCSPISGHRSVSWYQQTPGQGLQFLFEYFSETQRNKGNFPGRFSGRQFSNSRSEMNVSTLELGDSALYLCASSPDRGSYEQYFGPGTRLTVT.

V usage is TRBV6-5 and J usage is TRBJ1-4; no firm D call. Trimming removed 4 bases from V and 0 bases from J, with 9 bases in between. This CDR3 has 15 residues. Germline V gene lookup returns CDR1 MNHEY and CDR2 SVGAGI. The CDR3 DNA is TGTGCCAGCAGTTCGTTCTCTGCAACTAATGAAAAACTGTTTTTT. As protein: CASSSFSATNEKLFF.

V usage is TRBV18 and J usage is TRBJ2-1, with D possibly being TRBD1 or TRBD2 (5 bases each). The CDR3 contains 15 residues. From germline, CDR1 is KGHSH and CDR2 LQKENI. The ends were cut back, 0 bases at V and 8 bases at J, with 14 bases in the middle. DNA for the CDR3: TGTGCCAGCTCACCACCAGGACCCCGGGGCGATGAGCAGTTCTTC. Amino acid sequence: CASSPPGPRGDEQFF.

This chain uses TRBV18 with TRBJ1-4; D is perhaps TRBD1 (5 bases). The germline V and J ends were trimmed by 0 bases and 5 bases, with 7 bases remaining between them. Germline CDR1 KGHSH, CDR2 LQKENI. The CDR3 contains 14 residues. CDR3 protein: CASSPPGGNEKLFF. The CDR3 DNA sequence: TGTGCCAGCTCACCACCGGGGGGGAATGAAAAACTGTTTTTT.

In this sample, this clone turned up once. The gene calls are TRBV10-1 and TRBJ2-1; tentatively, D is TRBD1 (6 bases). Germline V gene data show CDR1 as WNHNN and CDR2 as SYGVQD (reference sequence). Deletions cut 6 bases from V and 15 bases from J, with 12 bases between. The CDR3 runs to 10 residues. The CDR3 DNA sequence: TGCGCCAGCAGCAGGGGATTGGGGTTCTTC. Residues: CASSRGLGFF.

V usage is TRBV27 and J usage is TRBJ2-2; D gene uncertain. This CDR3 comprises 14 residues. The V gene lost 7 bases and the J gene lost 2 bases, with 11 bases spanning the gap. Germline V gene sequence: CDR1 MNHEY, CDR2 SMNVEV (reference sequence). The CDR3 region has the DNA TGTGCCAGCATTCTGGGCAGAAACACCGGGGAGCTGTTTTTT. It translates to CASILGRNTGELFF.

This clone was seen only once. The chain combines TRBV16 with TRBJ1-2, with 7 bases fitting TRBD1. This CDR3 region has 14 residues. The V and J ends lost 2 bases and 6 bases, in that order; junction bases with no gene match: 6. Germline V CDR1 and CDR2: KGHSY, FQNENV. The CDR3 sequence is CASSQRQGTDGYTF. DNA for the CDR3: TGTGCCAGCAGCCAACGTCAGGGGACAGATGGCTACACCTTC.

The genes are TRBV4-3 and TRBJ2-1; 7 nucleotides align to TRBD1. The length of the CDR3 is 15 residues. J was trimmed by 8 bases and V by 1 base; bases with no gene match: 8. CDR1 is LGHNA and CDR2 is YSLEER in the germline V gene. DNA of the CDR3: TGCGCCAGCAGCCAAGGGGACAGACGTTTGGATGAGCAGTTCTTC. Protein: CASSQGDRRLDEQFF.

V and J are TRBV6-5 and TRBJ1-1, with 8 positions matching TRBD1. Germline V gene data show CDR1 as MNHEY and CDR2 as SVGAGI. Trimming took 0 bases from V and 4 from J; bases not matched to a gene: 7. This CDR3 has 16 residues. CDR3 amino acids: CASSYSRQGLGTEAFF. In DNA, the CDR3 is TGTGCCAGCAGTTACTCGCGACAGGGGCTGGGCACTGAAGCTTTCTTT.

The rearrangement uses TRBV3-1 (or the pseudogene TRBV3-2) and TRBJ1-5, with D possibly being TRBD1 (6 bases). CDR1 LGHDT and CDR2 YNNKEL come from the germline V gene (reference sequence). Trimming stripped 1 base from V and 7 bases from J, with 17 bases between. This CDR3 region has 16 residues. CDR3 region: CASSQGKQGWGQPQHF. Written as DNA, the CDR3 is TGTGCCAGCAGCCAAGGTAAACAGGGTTGGGGGCAGCCCCAGCATTTT.

The chain carries TRBV18 and TRBJ1-2, with D uncertain. Trimming cost V 0 bases and J 1 base, with 6 bases left between them. This CDR3 has 14 residues. CDR1 is KGHSH and CDR2 is LQKENI in the germline V gene. CDR3 residues: CASSPPSSNYGYTF. The CDR3 DNA follows: TGTGCCAGCTCACCACCCTCGAGTAACTATGGCTACACCTTC.

V is TRBV18 and J is TRBJ1-1, with a weak D call TRBD1 (6 bases). There are 15 residues in the CDR3. CDR1 KGHSH and CDR2 LQKENI come from the germline V gene. Deletions cut 0 bases from V and 5 bases from J, with 13 bases between. This chain's CDR3 is CASSPPWGARTEAFF. The CDR3 DNA reads as TGTGCCAGCTCACCACCGTGGGGGGCGCGAACTGAAGCTTTCTTT.

CDR3 nucleotides: TGTGCCAGCAGCTTGGCCTGGGGTCCAGATACGCAGTATTTT. The encoded protein is CASSLAWGPDTQYF. This chain links TRBV5-4 with TRBJ2-3, with D unclear. This CDR3 region has 14 residues. Trimming cost V 0 bases and J 4 bases, with 9 bases left between them. Looked up from germline, CDR1 is SGHNT and CDR2 is YYREEE (reference sequence). The variable domain in full, with the rest retrieved from reference TRBV5-4 and TRBJ2-3, is ETGVTQSPTHLIKTRGQQVTLRCSSQSGHNTVSWYQQALGQGPQFIFQYYREEENGRGNFPPRFSGLQFPNYSSELNVNALELDDSALYLCASSLAWGPDTQYFGPGTRLTVL.

V usage is TRBV2 and J usage is TRBJ1-2, with D possibly TRBD1 on 5 matching bases. Trimming took 1 base from V and 9 from J, leaving 9 bases between them. The CDR3 covers 12 residues. The V gene's germline CDR1 is SNHLY and CDR2 FYNNEI. The CDR3 DNA is TGTGCCAGCAGTGAAGGGGGGATTAGCTACACCTTC. It translates to CASSEGGISYTF.

CDR3 in DNA: TGTGCCAGCCGTACCATACCCGGGACAGGGGACTACGAGCAGTACTTC. It yields the protein CASRTIPGTGDYEQYF. The chain has TRBV27 and TRBJ2-7; 10 positions agree with TRBD1. The germline V gene has CDR1 MNHEY and CDR2 SMNVEV (reference sequence). The CDR3 is 16 amino acids. With 8 bases clipped from V and 3 bases from J, the junction kept 13 bases outside the gene matches.

This sequence joins TRBV29-1 and TRBJ2-7, with TRBD1 matching 9 bases. V gave up 3 bases and J gave up 5 bases; unmatched junction bases: 11. From germline, CDR1 is SQVTM and CDR2 ANQGSEA. This CDR3 comprises 15 residues. CDR3 DNA sequence: TGCAGCGTTGATTTGGGGACAGGGTTGAACAACGAGCAGTACTTC. Translating it yields CSVDLGTGLNNEQYF.

The chain couples TRBV19 to TRBJ2-4; 8 bases are a match to TRBD2. V lost 8 bases to trimming and J lost 0 bases; unmatched junction nucleotides: 9. CDR3 length equals 16 residues. Germline CDR1 LNHDA, CDR2 SQIVND (reference sequence). The CDR3 coding sequence is TGTGCCAGTGCCCCGGGGGGGATCCTAGCCAAAAACATTCAGTACTTC. Residues: CASAPGGILAKNIQYF.

The V gene is TRBV18, the J gene TRBJ1-5; D not certain. Germline CDR1 and CDR2: KGHSH and LQKENI. The V gene lost 1 base and the J gene lost 4 bases, with 8 bases spanning the gap. The CDR3 length is 14 residues. The DNA of the CDR3 is TGTGCCAGCTCACCACGGCAGTTTAATCAGCCCCAGCATTTT. As protein: CASSPRQFNQPQHF. Variable domain in full (rest from reference TRBV18 and TRBJ1-5): NAGVMQNPRHLVRRRGQEARLRCSPMKGHSHVYWYRQLPEEGLKFMVYLQKENIIDESGMPKERFSAEFPKEGPSILRIQQVVRGDSAAYFCASSPRQFNQPQHFGDGTRLSIL.

The chain combines TRBV6-4 with TRBJ2-1, with TRBD2 matching 9 bases. This CDR3 region has 16 residues. CDR1 and CDR2 from the germline V gene are MRHNA and SNTAGT. The V gene end was trimmed by 3 bases and the J gene end by 5 bases; junction bases not matched to a gene: 8. The CDR3 region has the DNA TGTGCCAGCAGTGATCCCTTAGCGGGAGTAGACAATGAGCAGTTCTTC. This encodes CASSDPLAGVDNEQFF.

This chain connects TRBV5-4 to TRBJ1-2, with 8 bases identical to TRBD1. Trimming cost V 2 bases and J 6 bases; bases outside gene matches: 12. From germline, CDR1 is SGHNT and CDR2 YYREEE (reference sequence). The CDR3 loop spans 16 amino acids. In nucleotides, the CDR3 is TGTGCCAGCAGCTTAATGACCGGACAGGGTCTGGATGGCTACACCTTC. It translates to CASSLMTGQGLDGYTF.

This clone was seen only once. The chain links TRBV29-1 to TRBJ2-5; 7 bases are a match to TRBD1. From germline, CDR1 is SQVTM and CDR2 ANQGSEA. V was clipped by 6 bases and J by 9 bases; unmatched bases: 10. CDR3 size: 12 residues. The CDR3 bases are TGCAGCGTCACAGGGGAGAGGGTGGCCCAGTACTTC. Its protein is CSVTGERVAQYF.

V gene TRBV18 combines with J gene TRBJ2-2; the match to TRBD2 covers 8 bases. This CDR3 comprises 16 residues. CDR1 KGHSH and CDR2 LQKENI come from the germline V gene. V gave up 3 bases and J gave up 3 bases; unmatched junction bases: 6. CDR3 residues: CASSPFGGADTGELFF. The CDR3 DNA reads TGTGCCAGCTCACCTTTCGGGGGGGCCGACACCGGGGAGCTGTTTTTT.

This clone occurred once. V gene TRBV28 combines with J gene TRBJ1-2; D uncertain. CDR1 is MDHEN, CDR2 SYDVKM, per germline. The V and J ends lost 3 bases and 9 bases respectively, with 17 bases between them. There are 14 residues in the CDR3. The CDR3 DNA reads TGTGCCAGCAGTTTGGGAACCGTTCTCAGTAGCTACACCTTC. The encoded protein is CASSLGTVLSSYTF.

The J gene is TRBJ1-5, the V gene TRBV29-1, with unresolved D. V lost 4 bases and J lost 0, with 7 bases in between. The CDR3 runs to 13 residues. Germline loops: CDR1 SQVTM, CDR2 ANQGSEA. CDR3 DNA: TGCAGCGTTGGGGCGACTAGCAATCAGCCCCAGCATTTT. Translated: CSVGATSNQPQHF.

This chain links TRBV24-1 with TRBJ1-5, with TRBD1 identical over 7 bases. CDR1 is KGHDR and CDR2 is SFDVKD in the germline V gene. CDR3 length: 15 amino acids. Trimming cost V 9 bases and J 5 bases; bases outside gene matches: 12. The CDR3 DNA reads as TGTGCCACCGCCGGGACAGCTATGGACGATCAGCCCCAGCATTTT. It yields the protein CATAGTAMDDQPQHF.